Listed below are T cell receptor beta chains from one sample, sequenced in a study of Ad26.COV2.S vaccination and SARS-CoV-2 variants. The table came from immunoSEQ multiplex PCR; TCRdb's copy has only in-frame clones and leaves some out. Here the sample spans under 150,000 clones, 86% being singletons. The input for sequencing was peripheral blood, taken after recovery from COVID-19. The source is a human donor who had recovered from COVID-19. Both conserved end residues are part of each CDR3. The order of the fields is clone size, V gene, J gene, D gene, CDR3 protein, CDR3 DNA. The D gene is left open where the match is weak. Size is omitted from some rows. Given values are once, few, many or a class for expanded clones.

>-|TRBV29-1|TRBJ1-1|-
CSVGGMNTEAFF
TGCAGCGTTGGGGGGATGAACACTGAAGCTTTCTTT
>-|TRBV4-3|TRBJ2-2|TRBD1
CASSQDRANTGELFF
TGCGCCAGCAGCCAGGACAGGGCAAACACCGGGGAGCTGTTTTTT
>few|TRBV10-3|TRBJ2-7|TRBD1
CATTGDRGYEQYF
TGTGCCACCACAGGGGACAGGGGTTACGAGCAGTACTTC
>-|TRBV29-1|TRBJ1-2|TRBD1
CSVEDRDRVYGYTF
TGCAGCGTTGAAGACCGGGACAGGGTCTATGGCTACACCTTC
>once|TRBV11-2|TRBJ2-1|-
CASSLFRGVYNEQFF
TGTGCCAGCAGCTTGTTTAGAGGGGTCTACAATGAGCAGTTCTTC
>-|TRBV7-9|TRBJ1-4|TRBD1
CASSADRGPRNEKLFF
TGTGCCAGCAGCGCGGACAGGGGGCCCCGGAATGAAAAACTGTTTTTT
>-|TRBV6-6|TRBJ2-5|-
CASRTRETQYF
TGTGCCAGCAGGACCCGGGAGACCCAGTACTTC
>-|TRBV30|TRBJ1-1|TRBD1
CAWRGTGLGEAFF
TGTGCCTGGAGGGGGACAGGGCTGGGCGAAGCTTTCTTT
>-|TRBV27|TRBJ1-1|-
CASSRTGNTEAFF
TGTGCCAGCAGCCGCACGGGCAACACTGAAGCTTTCTTT
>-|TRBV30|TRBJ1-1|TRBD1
CAWSVGQGNTEAFF
TGTGCCTGGAGTGTTGGACAGGGAAACACTGAAGCTTTCTTT
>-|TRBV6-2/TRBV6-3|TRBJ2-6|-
CASSYFPSGANVLTF
TGTGCCAGCAGTTACTTTCCCTCAGGGGCCAACGTCCTGACTTTC
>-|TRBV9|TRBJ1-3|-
CASSVRDGGDTIYF
TGTGCCAGCAGCGTCCGGGACGGCGGAGACACCATATATTTT
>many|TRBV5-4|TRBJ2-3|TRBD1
CASSSYSTGSSTDTQYF
TGTGCCAGCAGCTCCTACTCGACAGGGAGCAGCACAGATACGCAGTATTTT
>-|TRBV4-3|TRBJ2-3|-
CASSQDRVGVSPDTQYF
TGCGCCAGCAGCCAAGATCGGGTAGGGGTGTCGCCAGATACGCAGTATTTT
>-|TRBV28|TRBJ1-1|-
CAVGRGMNTEAFF
TGTGCCGTGGGGAGAGGAATGAACACTGAAGCTTTCTTT
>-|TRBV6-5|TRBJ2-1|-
CASWDLLGNEQFF
TGTGCCAGCTGGGACCTCCTGGGGAATGAGCAGTTCTTC
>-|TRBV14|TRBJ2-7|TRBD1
CASSQKWGQGGEQYF
TGTGCCAGCAGCCAAAAATGGGGACAGGGTGGCGAGCAGTACTTC
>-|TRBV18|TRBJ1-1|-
CASTTLQGSGTEAFF
TGTGCCAGCACAACTCTCCAGGGAAGTGGCACTGAAGCTTTCTTT
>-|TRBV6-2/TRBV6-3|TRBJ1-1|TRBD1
CASSYARGQEAEAFF
TGTGCCAGCAGTTACGCGAGGGGACAGGAGGCTGAAGCTTTCTTT
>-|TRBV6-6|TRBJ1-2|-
CASSYGSQETRGYTF
TGTGCCAGCAGTTACGGATCTCAGGAAACCCGCGGCTACACCTTC
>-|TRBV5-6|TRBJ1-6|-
CASSLQEGYDSPLHF
TGTGCCAGCAGCTTGCAGGAGGGCTATGATTCACCCCTCCACTTT
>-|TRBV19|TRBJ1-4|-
CASGSATNEKLFF
TGTGCCAGTGGGAGTGCAACTAATGAAAAACTGTTTTTT
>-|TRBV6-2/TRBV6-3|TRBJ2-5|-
CASSSPGTPKGETQYF
TGTGCCAGCAGTTCCCCAGGGACTCCTAAGGGGGAGACCCAGTACTTC
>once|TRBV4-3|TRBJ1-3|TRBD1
CASSQKLGTAMTGNTIYF
TGCGCCAGCAGCCAAAAATTGGGGACAGCGATGACTGGAAACACCATATATTTT
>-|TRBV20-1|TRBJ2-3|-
CSPQADTQYF
TGCAGTCCTCAGGCAGATACGCAGTATTTT
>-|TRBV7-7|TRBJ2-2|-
CASSPGAGTGELFF
TGTGCTAGCAGCCCTGGCGCGGGGACCGGGGAGCTGTTTTTT
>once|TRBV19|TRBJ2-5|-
CASSILGETQYF
TGTGCCAGTAGTATCCTTGGGGAGACCCAGTACTTC
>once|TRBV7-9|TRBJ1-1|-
CASSFLGTEAFF
TGTGCCAGCAGCTTTTTGGGGACTGAAGCTTTCTTT
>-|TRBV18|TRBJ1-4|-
CASSPPPEDNEKLFF
TGTGCCAGCTCACCACCACCGGAGGATAATGAAAAACTGTTTTTT
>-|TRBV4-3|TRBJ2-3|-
CASSQAGSSTDTQYF
TGCGCCAGCAGCCAGGCAGGGAGTAGCACAGATACGCAGTATTTT
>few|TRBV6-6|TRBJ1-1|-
CASSYSMGQGWAFF
TGTGCCAGCAGTTACTCGATGGGGCAGGGCTGGGCTTTCTTT
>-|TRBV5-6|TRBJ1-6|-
CASSRDVGNIYNSPLHF
TGTGCCAGCAGCAGGGACGTAGGCAATATATATAATTCACCCCTCCACTTT
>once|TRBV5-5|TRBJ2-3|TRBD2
CASSLYGTSGDESTDTQYF
TGTGCCAGCAGCTTATATGGGACTAGCGGGGACGAAAGCACAGATACGCAGTATTTT
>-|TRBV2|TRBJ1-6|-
CASSVYGSSYNSPLHF
TGTGCCAGCAGTGTATACGGGAGCTCCTATAATTCACCCCTCCACTTT
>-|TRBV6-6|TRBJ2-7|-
CASSFHMGHSYEQYF
TGTGCCAGCAGCTTCCACATGGGCCACTCCTACGAGCAGTACTTC
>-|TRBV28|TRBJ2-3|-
CASSLSGTNGESTDTQYF
TGTGCCAGCAGTTTATCGGGAACGAATGGGGAAAGCACAGATACGCAGTATTTT
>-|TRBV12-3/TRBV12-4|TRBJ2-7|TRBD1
CASSRGTEQYF
TGTGCCAGCAGCAGGGGGACCGAGCAGTACTTC
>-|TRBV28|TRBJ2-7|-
CASSFIPAEQYF
TGTGCCAGCAGTTTTATCCCGGCCGAGCAGTACTTC
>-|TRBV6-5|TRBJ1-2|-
CASSLARDNYGYTF
TGTGCCAGCAGCCTAGCCAGGGATAACTATGGCTACACCTTC
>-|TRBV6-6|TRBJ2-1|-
CASTLLNTADEQFF
TGTGCCAGCACCCTCCTTAACACTGCCGATGAGCAGTTCTTC
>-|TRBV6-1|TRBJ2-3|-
CASSERVRGRSDTQYF
TGTGCCAGCAGTGAACGGGTTCGGGGGAGGTCAGATACGCAGTATTTT
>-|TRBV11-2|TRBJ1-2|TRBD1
CASSPGTGRGYTF
TGTGCCAGCAGCCCCGGGACAGGGCGCGGCTACACCTTC
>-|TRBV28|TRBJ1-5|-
CASSSGGYQPQHF
TGTGCCAGCAGTTCCGGGGGTTATCAGCCCCAGCATTTT
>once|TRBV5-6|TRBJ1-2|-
CASSLPRADDGYTF
TGTGCCAGCAGCTTGCCCAGGGCAGACGATGGCTACACCTTC
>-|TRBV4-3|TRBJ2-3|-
CASSSRGPSSTDTQYF
TGCGCCAGCAGCAGTCGGGGGCCTAGCAGCACAGATACGCAGTATTTT
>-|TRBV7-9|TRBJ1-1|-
CASSPPFPNTEAFF
TGTGCCAGCAGCCCCCCGTTTCCGAACACTGAAGCTTTCTTT